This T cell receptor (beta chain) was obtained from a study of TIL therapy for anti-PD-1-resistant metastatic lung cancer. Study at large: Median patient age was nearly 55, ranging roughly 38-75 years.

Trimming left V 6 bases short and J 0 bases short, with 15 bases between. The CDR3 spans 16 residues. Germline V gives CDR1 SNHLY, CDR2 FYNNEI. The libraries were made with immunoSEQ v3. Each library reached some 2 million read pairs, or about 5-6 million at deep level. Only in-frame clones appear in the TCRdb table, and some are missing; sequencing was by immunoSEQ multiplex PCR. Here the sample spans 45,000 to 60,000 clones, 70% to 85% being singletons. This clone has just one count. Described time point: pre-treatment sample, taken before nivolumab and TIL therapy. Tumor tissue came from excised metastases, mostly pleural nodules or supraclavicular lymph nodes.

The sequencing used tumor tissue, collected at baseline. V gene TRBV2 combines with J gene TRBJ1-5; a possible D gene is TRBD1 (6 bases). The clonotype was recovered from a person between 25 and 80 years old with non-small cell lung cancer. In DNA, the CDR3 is TGTGCCAGCAGCCATACTACGACAGGTAGCAATCAGCCCCAGCATTTT. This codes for CASSHTTTGSNQPQHF. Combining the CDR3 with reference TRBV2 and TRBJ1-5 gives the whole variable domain EPEVTQTPSHQVTQMGQEVILRCVPISNHLYFYWYRQILGQKVEFLVSFYNNEISEKSEIFDDQFSVERPDGSNFTLKIRSTKLEDSAMYFCASSHTTTGSNQPQHFGDGTRLSIL.